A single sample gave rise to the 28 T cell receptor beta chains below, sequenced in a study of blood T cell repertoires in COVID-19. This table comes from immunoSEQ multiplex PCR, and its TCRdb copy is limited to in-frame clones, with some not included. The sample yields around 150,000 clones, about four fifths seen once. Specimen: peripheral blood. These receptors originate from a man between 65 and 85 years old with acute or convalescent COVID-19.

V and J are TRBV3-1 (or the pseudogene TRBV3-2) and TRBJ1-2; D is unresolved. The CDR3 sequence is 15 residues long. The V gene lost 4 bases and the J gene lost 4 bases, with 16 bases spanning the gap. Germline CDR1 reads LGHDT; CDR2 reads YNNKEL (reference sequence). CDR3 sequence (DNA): TGTGCCAGCAGCCCCCGGGTGGAAGCCCCCTATGGCTACACCTTC. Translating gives CASSPRVEAPYGYTF.

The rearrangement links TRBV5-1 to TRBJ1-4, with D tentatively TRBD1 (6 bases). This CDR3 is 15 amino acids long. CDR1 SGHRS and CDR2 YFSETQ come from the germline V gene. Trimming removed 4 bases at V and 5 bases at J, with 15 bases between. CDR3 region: CASSEFTGQNEKLFF. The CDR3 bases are TGCGCCAGCAGCGAGTTTACCGGACAGAATGAAAAACTGTTTTTT.

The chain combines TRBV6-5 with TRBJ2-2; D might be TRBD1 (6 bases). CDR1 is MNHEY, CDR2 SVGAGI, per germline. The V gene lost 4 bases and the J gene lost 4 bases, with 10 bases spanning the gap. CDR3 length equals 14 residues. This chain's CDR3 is CASSSAQGTGELFF. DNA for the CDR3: TGTGCCAGCAGTTCAGCACAGGGCACCGGGGAGCTGTTTTTT.

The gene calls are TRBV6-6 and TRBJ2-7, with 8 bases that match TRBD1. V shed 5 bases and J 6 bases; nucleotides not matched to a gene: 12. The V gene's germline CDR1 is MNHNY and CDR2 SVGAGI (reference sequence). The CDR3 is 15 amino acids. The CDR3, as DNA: TGTGCCAGCAGTAACCAGGGGGACAGGCCTCTCGAGCAGTACTTC. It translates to CASSNQGDRPLEQYF.

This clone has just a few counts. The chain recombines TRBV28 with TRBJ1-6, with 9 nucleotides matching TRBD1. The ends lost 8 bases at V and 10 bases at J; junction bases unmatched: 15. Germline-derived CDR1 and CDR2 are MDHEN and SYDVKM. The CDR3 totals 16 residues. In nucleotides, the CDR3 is TGTGCCAGCTTCCTACAGGGGGCGTCGGGGGACTCACCCCTCCACTTT. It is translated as CASFLQGASGDSPLHF.

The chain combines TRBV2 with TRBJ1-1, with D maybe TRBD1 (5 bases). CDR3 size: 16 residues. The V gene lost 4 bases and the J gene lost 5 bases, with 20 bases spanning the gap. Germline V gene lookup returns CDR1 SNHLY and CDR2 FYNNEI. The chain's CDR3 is CASSVGVWEGITEAFF. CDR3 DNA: TGTGCCAGCAGTGTAGGGGTCTGGGAGGGAATAACTGAAGCTTTCTTT.

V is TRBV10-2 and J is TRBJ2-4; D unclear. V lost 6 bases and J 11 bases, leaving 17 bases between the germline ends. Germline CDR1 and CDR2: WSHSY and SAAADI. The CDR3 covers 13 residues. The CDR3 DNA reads TGCGCCAGCAGCTTTTCTACTGTAGCCCTTCAGTACTTC. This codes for CASSFSTVALQYF.

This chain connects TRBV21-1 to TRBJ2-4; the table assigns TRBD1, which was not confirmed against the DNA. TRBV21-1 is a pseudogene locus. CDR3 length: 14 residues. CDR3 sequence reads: CASSRGLVKNIQYF. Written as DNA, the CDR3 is TGTGCCAGCAGCAGGGGGCTGGTCAAAAACATTCAGTACTTC.

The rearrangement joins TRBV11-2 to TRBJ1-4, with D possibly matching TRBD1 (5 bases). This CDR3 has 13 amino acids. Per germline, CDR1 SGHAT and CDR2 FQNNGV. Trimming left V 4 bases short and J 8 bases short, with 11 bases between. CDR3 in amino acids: CASSSQAREKLFF. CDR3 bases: TGTGCCAGCAGCTCACAGGCGAGGGAAAAACTGTTTTTT. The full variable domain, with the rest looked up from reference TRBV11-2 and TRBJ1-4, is EAGVAQSPRYKIIEKRQSVAFWCNPISGHATLYWYQQILGQGPKLLIQFQNNGVVDDSQLPKDRFSAERLKGVDSTLKIQPAKLEDSAVYLCASSSQAREKLFFGSGTQLSVL.

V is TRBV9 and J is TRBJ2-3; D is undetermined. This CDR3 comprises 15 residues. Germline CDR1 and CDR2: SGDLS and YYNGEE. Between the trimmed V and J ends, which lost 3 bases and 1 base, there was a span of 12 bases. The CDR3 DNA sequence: TGTGCCAGCAGCGCCCACCCCACGGGCACAGATACGCAGTATTTT. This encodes CASSAHPTGTDTQYF.

The DNA of the CDR3 is TGTGCCAGCAGTTCCTCAAACAGGGGCACTGAAGCTTTCTTT. As protein: CASSSSNRGTEAFF. The rearrangement uses TRBV28 and TRBJ1-1; 7 bases match TRBD1. Germline V gives CDR1 MDHEN, CDR2 SYDVKM. The CDR3 runs to 14 residues. Germline trimming cut 4 bases from V and 4 bases from J; bases unmatched to any gene: 6. Together with reference TRBV28 and TRBJ1-1, the CDR3 gives the full variable domain: DVKVTQSSRYLVKRTGEKVFLECVQDMDHENMFWYRQDPGLGLRLIYFSYDVKMKEKGDIPEGYSVSREKKERFSLILESASTNQTSMYLCASSSSNRGTEAFFGQGTRLTVV.

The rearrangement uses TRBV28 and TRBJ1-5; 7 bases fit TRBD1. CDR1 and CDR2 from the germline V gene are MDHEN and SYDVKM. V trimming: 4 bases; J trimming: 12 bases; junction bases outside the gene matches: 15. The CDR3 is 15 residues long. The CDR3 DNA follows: TGTGCCAGCAGTTCCCTCCCGGACAGGCCCTCCCGCCAGCATTTT. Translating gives CASSSLPDRPSRQHF. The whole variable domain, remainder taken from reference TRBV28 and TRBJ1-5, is DVKVTQSSRYLVKRTGEKVFLECVQDMDHENMFWYRQDPGLGLRLIYFSYDVKMKEKGDIPEGYSVSREKKERFSLILESASTNQTSMYLCASSSLPDRPSRQHFGDGTRLSIL.

CDR3 loop: CASSPRTATAHNSPLHF. As DNA, the CDR3 is TGTGCCAGCAGCCCCCGCACGGCGACAGCCCATAATTCACCCCTCCACTTT. The V gene is TRBV7-8, the J gene TRBJ1-6, with D possibly matching TRBD1 (5 bases). Trimming stripped 5 bases from V and 5 bases from J, with 19 bases between. The CDR3 has 17 residues. CDR1 and CDR2 (germline): SGHVS, FQNEAQ. Supplemented by reference TRBV7-8 and TRBJ1-6, the full variable domain reads GAGVSQSPRYKVAKRGQDVALRCDPISGHVSLFWYQQALGQGPEFLTYFQNEAQLDKSGLPSDRFFAERPEGSVSTLKIQRTQQEDSAVYLCASSPRTATAHNSPLHFGNGTRLTVT.

The CDR3 coding sequence is TGCGCCAGCAGCTTGCTGACAGGGGGGCTCGGGAATGAGCAGTTCTTC. It specifies CASSLLTGGLGNEQFF. V and J are TRBV5-1 and TRBJ2-1; 9 nucleotides line up with TRBD1. The CDR3 sequence is 16 residues long. V was clipped by 1 base and J by 7 bases; unmatched bases: 9. CDR1 and CDR2 (germline): SGHRS, YFSETQ.

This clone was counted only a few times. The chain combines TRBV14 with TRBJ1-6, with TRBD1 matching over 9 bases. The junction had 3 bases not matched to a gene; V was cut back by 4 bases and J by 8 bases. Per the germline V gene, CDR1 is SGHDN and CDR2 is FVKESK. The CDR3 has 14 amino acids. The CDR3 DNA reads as TGTGCCAGCAGCCTGGACAGGGGTTATTCACCCCTCCACTTT. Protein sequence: CASSLDRGYSPLHF.

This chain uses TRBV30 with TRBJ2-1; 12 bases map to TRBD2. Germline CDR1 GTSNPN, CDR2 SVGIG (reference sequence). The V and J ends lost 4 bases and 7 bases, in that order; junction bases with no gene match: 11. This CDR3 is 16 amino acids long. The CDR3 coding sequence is TGTGCCTGGAACACCCTAGCGGGAGGGGCTAGGAATGAGCAGTTCTTC. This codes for CAWNTLAGGARNEQFF.

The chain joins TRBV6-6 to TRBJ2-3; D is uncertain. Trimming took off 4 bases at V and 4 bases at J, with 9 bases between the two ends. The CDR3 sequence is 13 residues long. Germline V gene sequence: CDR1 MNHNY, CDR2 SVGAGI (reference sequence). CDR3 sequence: CASSFELADTQYF. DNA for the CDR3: TGTGCCAGCAGTTTCGAGTTAGCAGATACGCAGTATTTT.

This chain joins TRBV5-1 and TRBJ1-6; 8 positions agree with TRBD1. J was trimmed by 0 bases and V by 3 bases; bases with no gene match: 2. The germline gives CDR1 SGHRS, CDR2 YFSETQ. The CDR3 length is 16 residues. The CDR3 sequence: CASSSTGASYNSPLHF. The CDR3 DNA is TGCGCCAGCAGCTCGACAGGGGCCTCCTATAATTCACCCCTCCACTTT.

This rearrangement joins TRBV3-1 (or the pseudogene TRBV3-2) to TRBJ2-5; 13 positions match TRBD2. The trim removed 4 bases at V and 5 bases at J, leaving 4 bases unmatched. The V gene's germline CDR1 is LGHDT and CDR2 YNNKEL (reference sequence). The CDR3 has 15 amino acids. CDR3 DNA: TGTGCCAGCAGCCGACTAGCGGGGGGCACGGAGACCCAGTACTTC. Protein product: CASSRLAGGTETQYF.

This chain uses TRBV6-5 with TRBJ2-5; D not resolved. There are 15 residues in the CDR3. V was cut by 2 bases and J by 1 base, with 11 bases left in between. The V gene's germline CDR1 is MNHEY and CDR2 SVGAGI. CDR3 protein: CASSYGFDFQETQYF. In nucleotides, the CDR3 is TGTGCCAGCAGTTACGGTTTTGACTTCCAAGAGACCCAGTACTTC.

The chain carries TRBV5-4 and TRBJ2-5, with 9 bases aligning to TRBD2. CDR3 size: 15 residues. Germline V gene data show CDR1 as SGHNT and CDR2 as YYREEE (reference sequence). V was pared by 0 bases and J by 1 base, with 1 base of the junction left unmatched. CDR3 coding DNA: TGTGCCAGCAGCTTGGTAGCGGGAGTCCAAGAGACCCAGTACTTC. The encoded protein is CASSLVAGVQETQYF.

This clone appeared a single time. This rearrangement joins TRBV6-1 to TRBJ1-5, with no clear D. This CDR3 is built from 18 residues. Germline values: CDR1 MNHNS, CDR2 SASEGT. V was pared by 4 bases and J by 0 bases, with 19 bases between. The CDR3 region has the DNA TGTGCCAGCAGTGTCTTTACAGTTACCCCTTATAGCAATCAGCCCCAGCATTTT. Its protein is CASSVFTVTPYSNQPQHF.

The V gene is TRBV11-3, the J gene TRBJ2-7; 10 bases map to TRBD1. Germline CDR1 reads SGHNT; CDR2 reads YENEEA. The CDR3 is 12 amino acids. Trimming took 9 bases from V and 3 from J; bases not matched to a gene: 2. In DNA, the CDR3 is TGTGCCAGTGGGGACAGGGGCTACGAGCAGTACTTC. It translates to CASGDRGYEQYF.

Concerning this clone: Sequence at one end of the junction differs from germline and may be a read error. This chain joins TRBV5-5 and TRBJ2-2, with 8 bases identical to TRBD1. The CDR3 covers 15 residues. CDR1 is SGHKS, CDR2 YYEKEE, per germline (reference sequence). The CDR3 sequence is CASSLGQGNAGELFF. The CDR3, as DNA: TGTGCCAGCAGCTTGGGACAGGGGAACGCCGGGGAGCTGTTTTTT.

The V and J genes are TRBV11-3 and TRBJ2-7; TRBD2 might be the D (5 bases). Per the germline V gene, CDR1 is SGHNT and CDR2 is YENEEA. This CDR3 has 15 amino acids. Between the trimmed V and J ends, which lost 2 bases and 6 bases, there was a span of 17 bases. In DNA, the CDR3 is TGTGCCAGCAGCTTAAACACGGTGGGAGTGACCGAGCAGTACTTC. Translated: CASSLNTVGVTEQYF.

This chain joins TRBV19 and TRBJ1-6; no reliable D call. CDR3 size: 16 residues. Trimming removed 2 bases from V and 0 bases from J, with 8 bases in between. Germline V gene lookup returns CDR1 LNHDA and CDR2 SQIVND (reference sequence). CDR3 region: CASSIMGSSYNSPLHF. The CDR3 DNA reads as TGTGCCAGTAGTATAATGGGGAGCTCCTATAATTCACCCCTCCACTTT.

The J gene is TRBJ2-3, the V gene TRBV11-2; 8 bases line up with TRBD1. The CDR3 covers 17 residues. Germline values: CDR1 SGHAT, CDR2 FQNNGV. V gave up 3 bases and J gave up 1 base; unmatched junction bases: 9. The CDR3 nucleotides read TGTGCCAGCAGCTTGAGAACAGGGGGATGGGGCACAGATACGCAGTATTTT. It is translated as CASSLRTGGWGTDTQYF. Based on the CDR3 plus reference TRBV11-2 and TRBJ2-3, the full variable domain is EAGVAQSPRYKIIEKRQSVAFWCNPISGHATLYWYQQILGQGPKLLIQFQNNGVVDDSQLPKDRFSAERLKGVDSTLKIQPAKLEDSAVYLCASSLRTGGWGTDTQYFGPGTRLTVL.

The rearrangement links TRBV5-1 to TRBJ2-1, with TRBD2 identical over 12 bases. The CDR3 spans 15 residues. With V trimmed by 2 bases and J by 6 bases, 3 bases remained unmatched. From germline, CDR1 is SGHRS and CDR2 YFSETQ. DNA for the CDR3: TGCGCCAGCAGCTTCCCTAGCGGGAGGGCCAATGAGCAGTTCTTC. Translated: CASSFPSGRANEQFF.